The 21 T cell receptor beta chains below were found in one sample sequenced in a study of cytomegalovirus exposure and HLA in healthy donors (dated by TCRdb to the late 2010s). The library relied on the immunoSEQ multiplex PCR assay. The multiplex PCR relied on a mix of 60 forward primers for TCR Vbeta segments and 13 reverse primers for TCR Jbeta segments. TCRdb re-hosts the immuneACCESS table, in-frame sequences only. Its copies lack some clones; in the studies checked, an unresolved V gene accounts for under half of them, and the cause for the rest is not known. This sample is represented by 120,000 or so clones; roughly 82% of them were singletons. Approximately 10% of the sample is held by the ten biggest clonotypes. Sequencing was carried out using PBMCs. The receptors were sampled from a male donor in good health and CMV-seropositive.

The CDR3 DNA reads TGTGCCAGCAGCGAGGGGACTAGCGGGAGGACGGAGACCCAGTACTTC. Its protein is CASSEGTSGRTETQYF. The chain links TRBV5-5 to TRBJ2-5; 15 positions agree with TRBD2. The V gene's germline CDR1 is SGHKS and CDR2 YYEKEE (reference sequence). Losses at the gene ends were 4 bases for V and 5 bases for J; bases not matched to a gene: 6. The CDR3 covers 16 residues.

In its sample, this clone was seen a few times. Germline is not matched at one junction end, which may reflect a read error. The chain joins TRBV7-7 to TRBJ2-5; D possibly corresponds to TRBD2 (5 bases). This CDR3 is built from 15 residues. Germline values: CDR1 SSHAT, CDR2 FNYEAQ (reference sequence). The CDR3 coding sequence is TGTGCTAGCAGCTTCGCGCCCAGCGGAGCAGAGACCCAGTACTTC. Translation: CASSFAPSGAETQYF.

The chain uses TRBV7-2 and TRBJ2-2; perhaps TRBD2 as D (5 bases). Per the germline V gene, CDR1 is SGHTA and CDR2 is FQGNSA. V was cut by 1 base and J by 5 bases, with 8 bases left in between. This CDR3 has 14 residues. CDR3 bases: TGTGCCAGCAGCTTAGAGAGGGCAACCGGGGAGCTGTTTTTT. Translating gives CASSLERATGELFF.

The chain recombines TRBV9 with TRBJ2-3; TRBD2 matches at 7 bases. The CDR3 sequence is 15 residues long. The germline gives CDR1 SGDLS, CDR2 YYNGEE. V was pared by 4 bases and J by 5 bases, with 10 bases of the junction left unmatched. DNA of the CDR3: TGTGCCAGCAGCCCGGGGACTACCGGGTTAGATACGCAGTATTTT. Translating it yields CASSPGTTGLDTQYF.

CDR3 DNA sequence: TGTGCCAGTCGAGAGGTCCAGAACACTGAAGCTTTCTTT. As protein: CASREVQNTEAFF. The chain recombines TRBV7-9 with TRBJ1-1; no firm D call. Between the trimmed V and J ends, which lost 9 bases and 1 base, there was a span of 12 bases. Looked up from germline, CDR1 is SEHNR and CDR2 is FQNEAQ (reference sequence). The CDR3 covers 13 residues.

The rearrangement uses TRBV5-4 and TRBJ2-1; D perhaps matches TRBD1 (6 bases). Trimming cost V 3 bases and J 6 bases, with 13 bases left between them. The length of the CDR3 is 14 residues. Germline assignment: CDR1 SGHNT and CDR2 YYREEE (reference sequence). The CDR3 DNA reads TGTGCCAGCAGCTCAACCAGGGGAATCAATGAGCAGTTCTTC. This translates into CASSSTRGINEQFF.

The rearrangement links TRBV9 to TRBJ1-1, with D possibly TRBD1 on 5 matching bases. CDR1 and CDR2 from the germline V gene are SGDLS and YYNGEE. Trimming took 4 bases from V and 0 from J, leaving 13 bases between them. The CDR3 is 15 residues long. This CDR3 is CASSLSGGLNTEAFF. The CDR3 nucleotides are TGTGCCAGCAGCTTGTCCGGGGGGTTGAACACTGAAGCTTTCTTT. The entire variable domain, with the rest obtained from reference TRBV9 and TRBJ1-1, is as follows: DSGVTQTPKHLITATGQRVTLRCSPRSGDLSVYWYQQSLDQGLQFLIQYYNGEERAKGNILERFSAQQFPDLHSELNLSSLELGDSALYFCASSLSGGLNTEAFFGQGTRLTVV.

This chain uses TRBV11-2 with TRBJ2-7, with 9 bases identical to TRBD2. CDR1 is SGHAT and CDR2 is FQNNGV in the germline V gene. Losses at the gene ends were 7 bases for V and 6 bases for J; bases not matched to a gene: 10. The CDR3 is 14 amino acids. Written as DNA, the CDR3 is TGTGCCAGCACCCCGGGGGTAGCGGGAGTCGAGCAGTACTTC. As protein: CASTPGVAGVEQYF.

V gene TRBV4-3 combines with J gene TRBJ2-2; possible D gene TRBD2, 6 bases. The CDR3 extends over 16 amino acids. Germline CDR1 and CDR2: LGHNA and YSLEER. Trimming took off 0 bases at V and 1 base at J, with 9 bases between the two ends. Here the CDR3 DNA reads TGCGCCAGCAGCCAAGACCCGGGGGTGAACACCGGGGAGCTGTTTTTT. Its protein product is CASSQDPGVNTGELFF.

This chain links TRBV19 with TRBJ2-7, with TRBD1 identical over 10 bases. V dropped 5 bases and J dropped 9; count of bases not matched to a gene: 7. The CDR3 sequence is 13 residues long. Looked up from germline, CDR1 is LNHDA and CDR2 is SQIVND (reference sequence). CDR3 residues: CASSVGTGVGQYF. CDR3 bases: TGTGCCAGTAGTGTCGGGACAGGGGTCGGGCAGTACTTC.

The chain uses TRBV28 and TRBJ2-7; the match to TRBD2 covers 7 bases. CDR3 length: 13 residues. J lost 2 bases, V lost 5 bases, and 3 bases had no gene match. Per the germline V gene, CDR1 is MDHEN and CDR2 is SYDVKM. This CDR3 is CASSSGIPYEQYF. Here the CDR3 DNA reads TGTGCCAGCAGTAGCGGGATCCCCTACGAGCAGTACTTC.

The chain employs TRBV27 and TRBJ2-5, with 8 bases that match TRBD1. The DNA end is more similar to TRBJ2-7, so the J call may be wrong. CDR3 size: 15 residues. CDR1 is MNHEY, CDR2 SMNVEV, per germline (reference sequence). CDR3 DNA: TGTGCCAGCAGTTTTCTAAGGGACAGGTCATACGAGCAGTACTTC. Protein product: CASSFLRDRSYEQYF.

This chain connects TRBV11-2 to TRBJ1-1; D gene ambiguous. The CDR3 totals 15 residues. Germline V gene lookup returns CDR1 SGHAT and CDR2 FQNNGV. Trimming stripped 0 bases from V and 1 base from J, with 9 bases between. In DNA form, the CDR3 reads TGTGCCAGCAGCTTAGAGGCCAGAAGGAACACTGAAGCTTTCTTT. Protein product: CASSLEARRNTEAFF.

This clone occurred a few times. This chain connects TRBV6-1 to TRBJ2-7; 7 positions agree with TRBD1. Germline CDR1 and CDR2: MNHNS and SASEGT. The length of the CDR3 is 14 residues. V shed 7 bases and J 2 bases; nucleotides not matched to a gene: 8. The CDR3 bases are TGTGCCAGCAACCAGGGGGATCCCCCCTACGAGCAGTACTTC. Encoded protein: CASNQGDPPYEQYF.

Concerning this clone itself: At one boundary the junction diverges from the germline segment, which might be a read error. DNA of the CDR3: TGCGCCAGCAGCCAAGACTTCTTAAGACAGCAATACTTC. This encodes CASSQDFLRQQYF. V gene TRBV4-3 combines with J gene TRBJ2-7; possible D gene TRBD1, 5 bases. The CDR3 runs 13 residues. Germline V gene data show CDR1 as LGHNA and CDR2 as YSLEER.

This clone appeared a single time. At one end the junction does not follow the germline gene, possibly because of a read error. The CDR3 here is CASSPPSGYEQCF. The CDR3 nucleotides read TGTGCCAGCTCACCACCTAGCGGCTACGAGCAGTGCTTC. The gene calls are TRBV18 and TRBJ2-7, with D tentatively TRBD2 (6 bases). Germline V CDR1 and CDR2: KGHSH, LQKENI. The CDR3 sequence is 13 residues long.

The V gene is TRBV6-4, the J gene TRBJ2-2; 7 positions match TRBD2. This CDR3 contains 15 residues. Germline-derived CDR1 and CDR2 are MRHNA and SNTAGT. V lost 2 bases to trimming and J lost 2 bases; unmatched junction nucleotides: 2. The CDR3 is CASSDLAVNTGELFF. The CDR3 DNA sequence: TGTGCCAGCAGTGACCTAGCGGTTAACACCGGGGAGCTGTTTTTT.

The chain carries TRBV6-1 and TRBJ2-5, with 7 positions matching TRBD2. The trim removed 7 bases at V and 1 base at J, leaving 9 bases unmatched. The CDR3 extends over 15 amino acids. The germline V gene has CDR1 MNHNS and CDR2 SASEGT. The CDR3 sequence: CASTLTGLFQETQYF. Written as DNA, the CDR3 is TGTGCCAGCACCCTTACGGGACTATTCCAAGAGACCCAGTACTTC.

This chain uses TRBV23-1 with TRBJ1-4; D remains ambiguous. TRBV23-1 is an ORF, and what it does is uncertain. Trimming cost V 0 bases and J 5 bases, with 10 bases left between them. This CDR3 has 15 amino acids. The CDR3 coding sequence is TGCGCCAGCAGTCAATCCCCAGCGGGAAATGAAAAACTGTTTTTT. Its protein product is CASSQSPAGNEKLFF.

V usage is TRBV5-5 and J usage is TRBJ2-7; 7 bases map to TRBD2. Unmatched junction bases numbered 4, after V lost 2 bases and J lost 2 bases. In germline, CDR1 is SGHKS, CDR2 YYEKEE (reference sequence). CDR3 length: 14 residues. This CDR3 reads CASSFPGGTYEQYF. CDR3 sequence (DNA): TGTGCCAGCAGCTTCCCGGGAGGAACCTACGAGCAGTACTTC.

The genes are TRBV4-2 and TRBJ2-2; 9 nucleotides agree with TRBD2. The ends lost 2 bases at V and 3 bases at J; junction bases unmatched: 4. Germline lookup yields CDR1 LGHNA and CDR2 YNFKEQ. The CDR3 totals 16 residues. The chain's CDR3 is CASSQNSGRHTGELFF. The CDR3 DNA follows: TGTGCCAGCAGCCAAAATAGCGGGAGACACACCGGGGAGCTGTTTTTT.